The 25 T cell receptor beta chains below come from one sample, sequenced in a study of control samples from healthy donors and cancer patients. TCRdb keeps only in-frame clones here, not all; method: immunoSEQ multiplex PCR. The sample has tens of thousands of clones; roughly nine tenths are singletons. The sample comprised PBMCs. The receptors stem from a man aged 25 to 40 with colorectal cancer.

V is TRBV7-9 and J is TRBJ2-2, with 9 bases lining up with TRBD1. The CDR3 spans 15 residues. V lost 4 bases and J lost 9; bases outside the gene matches: 9. Germline CDR1 is SEHNR and CDR2 is FQNEAQ (reference sequence). This chain's CDR3 is CASSSQGALDRELFF. The CDR3 region has the DNA TGTGCCAGCAGCTCACAGGGGGCGCTGGACAGGGAGCTGTTTTTT. The whole variable domain, remainder taken from reference TRBV7-9 and TRBJ2-2, is DTGVSQNPRHKITKRGQNVTFRCDPISEHNRLYWYRQTLGQGPEFLTYFQNEAQLEKSRLLSDRFSAERPKGSFSTLEIQRTEQGDSAMYLCASSSQGALDRELFFGEGSRLTVL.

Comment on this clone: The same CDR3 is also encoded by other DNA sequences in this sample. The rearrangement uses TRBV2 and TRBJ1-2, with D possibly matching TRBD1 (5 bases). The V end was cut by 0 bases, the J end by 8 bases, with 19 bases between. Germline CDR1 reads SNHLY; CDR2 reads FYNNEI. The CDR3 covers 16 residues. The CDR3 loop reads CASSEALRGGRGGYTF. The DNA of the CDR3 is TGTGCCAGCAGTGAAGCGCTTCGGGGAGGGCGGGGGGGCTACACCTTC.

The rearrangement links TRBV12-5 to TRBJ2-1; TRBD2 might be the D (6 bases). Deletions cut 1 base from V and 6 bases from J, with 7 bases between. This CDR3 region has 13 residues. Germline V lookup: CDR1 LGHNT, CDR2 FRNRAP. The CDR3, as DNA: TGTGCTAGTGGTTTGGGACTAGTCAATGAGCAGTTCTTC. Its protein product is CASGLGLVNEQFF.

The chain joins TRBV25-1 to TRBJ2-2, with 11 bases aligning to TRBD1. The V and J ends lost 5 bases and 4 bases, in that order; junction bases with no gene match: 3. Germline CDR1 is MGHDK and CDR2 is SYGVNS. This CDR3 is 15 amino acids long. In nucleotides, the CDR3 is TGTGCCAGCAGTCGGACAGGGGGCCGCACCGGGGAGCTGTTTTTT. As protein: CASSRTGGRTGELFF.

The V and J genes are TRBV27 and TRBJ2-2, with 8 bases identical to TRBD2. This CDR3 spans 20 amino acids. Trimming took 5 bases from V and 3 from J; bases not matched to a gene: 20. Germline V gives CDR1 MNHEY, CDR2 SMNVEV (reference sequence). The CDR3 here is CASSPNNIIPGLVYTGELFF. The CDR3, as DNA: TGTGCCAGCAGTCCTAATAACATAATACCGGGACTAGTTTACACCGGGGAGCTGTTTTTT.

This chain links TRBV9 with TRBJ1-2; tentative D call: TRBD1 (5 bases). Germline CDR1 SGDLS, CDR2 YYNGEE. The CDR3 sequence is 18 residues long. V was clipped by 3 bases and J by 8 bases, with 29 bases between them. The chain's CDR3 is CASSAPRGVLRGAGGYTF. The CDR3 DNA reads as TGTGCCAGCAGCGCCCCTCGAGGGGTTCTAAGGGGTGCAGGAGGCTACACCTTC.

The chain employs TRBV20-1 and TRBJ1-1; 7 bases are a match to TRBD1. The germline gives CDR1 DFQATT, CDR2 SNEGSKA (reference sequence). The CDR3 has 14 residues. J lost 1 base, V lost 3 bases, and 5 bases had no gene match. The CDR3: CSASGDRGNTEAFF. CDR3 coding DNA: TGCAGTGCTAGTGGGGACAGAGGGAACACTGAAGCTTTCTTT.

The rearrangement links TRBV5-1 to TRBJ2-2; 7 bases fit TRBD2. The CDR3 has 15 residues. Trimming at V came to 2 bases and at J to 3 bases, leaving 4 bases not matched to a gene. Germline V gene lookup returns CDR1 SGHRS and CDR2 YFSETQ. CDR3 sequence: CASSFRLADTGELFF. DNA for the CDR3: TGCGCCAGCAGCTTTCGGCTAGCGGACACCGGGGAGCTGTTTTTT.

The rearrangement joins TRBV11-3 to TRBJ2-3, with TRBD2 identical over 8 bases. The CDR3 has 15 residues. V lost 1 base, J lost 11 bases, and 11 bases stayed unmatched. Germline CDR1 reads SGHNT; CDR2 reads YENEEA. The CDR3 nucleotides are TGTGCCAGCAGCTTAGGGGCGGTAGCGGGGACTGAGCAGTATTTT. This encodes CASSLGAVAGTEQYF.

The chain joins TRBV5-1 to TRBJ2-1; TRBD1 aligns across 8 bases. Per germline, CDR1 SGHRS and CDR2 YFSETQ. The CDR3 extends over 13 amino acids. J gave up 5 bases and V 6 bases, and 4 bases lay outside the gene matches. In DNA, the CDR3 is TGCGCCAGCAAGCCAGGGGGCCACAATGAGCAGTTCTTC. As protein: CASKPGGHNEQFF.

The J gene is TRBJ1-6, the V gene TRBV5-8; weak D call: TRBD1 (5 bases). Trimming left V 3 bases short and J 8 bases short, with 15 bases between. This CDR3 has 15 amino acids. CDR1 SGHTS and CDR2 YDEGEE come from the germline V gene. The CDR3 loop reads CASSWEATRDSPLHF. The CDR3 DNA sequence: TGTGCCAGCAGCTGGGAGGCGACCAGGGATTCACCCCTCCACTTT.

V is TRBV6-1 and J is TRBJ1-6, with D unresolved. The CDR3 is made up of 15 amino acids. Between the trimmed V and J ends, which lost 1 base and 9 bases, there was a span of 13 bases. Per germline, CDR1 MNHNS and CDR2 SASEGT. CDR3 region: CASSEVPGQRSPLHF. DNA for the CDR3: TGTGCCAGCAGTGAAGTTCCGGGTCAGCGTTCACCCCTCCACTTT.

The chain uses TRBV3-1 (or the pseudogene TRBV3-2) and TRBJ2-5, with D possibly matching TRBD2 (5 bases). The CDR3 has 17 residues. CDR1 and CDR2 from the germline V gene are LGHDT and YNNKEL (reference sequence). V was clipped by 3 bases and J by 2 bases, with 19 bases between them. This chain's CDR3 is CASSHFERRGFQETQYF. The CDR3 DNA reads as TGTGCCAGCAGCCATTTCGAGAGGAGAGGGTTTCAAGAGACCCAGTACTTC.

This clone was counted a few times. V usage is TRBV6-5 and J usage is TRBJ2-3; no firm D call. From germline, CDR1 is MNHEY and CDR2 SVGAGI. CDR3 length: 12 amino acids. V was pared by 6 bases and J by 0 bases, with 4 bases between. CDR3 amino acids: CASRQSTDTQYF. CDR3 DNA sequence: TGTGCCAGCAGACAGAGCACAGATACGCAGTATTTT.

The chain couples TRBV6-5 to TRBJ1-2; 9 bases are shared with TRBD1. This CDR3 has 15 amino acids. V shed 6 bases and J 4 bases; nucleotides not matched to a gene: 9. Looked up from germline, CDR1 is MNHEY and CDR2 is SVGAGI. The CDR3 loop reads CASSDLQGASYGYTF. In DNA, the CDR3 is TGTGCCAGCAGCGATTTACAGGGGGCAAGCTATGGCTACACCTTC.

This chain uses TRBV15 with TRBJ1-2; D perhaps matches TRBD1 (5 bases). V was trimmed by 1 base and J by 1 base, leaving 13 bases between them. The CDR3 has 16 amino acids. The V gene's germline CDR1 is LNHNV and CDR2 YYDKDF (reference sequence). The CDR3 DNA sequence: TGTGCCACCAGCAGAGGATGGGGCAGGGATAACTATGGCTACACCTTC. Amino acid sequence: CATSRGWGRDNYGYTF.

This chain joins TRBV5-1 and TRBJ1-2; D gene ambiguous. The CDR3 is 12 residues long. The germline gives CDR1 SGHRS, CDR2 YFSETQ. Deletions cut 0 bases from V and 5 bases from J, with 5 bases between. CDR3 bases: TGCGCCAGCAGCTTGGGTGGGTATGGCTACACCTTC. Amino acids: CASSLGGYGYTF.

This sequence joins TRBV5-4 and TRBJ2-3, with 14 bases aligning to TRBD2. There are 17 residues in the CDR3. With V trimmed by 2 bases and J by 5 bases, 7 bases remained unmatched. The germline CDR1 and CDR2 sequences are SGHNT and YYREEE (reference sequence). The CDR3 nucleotides are TGTGCCAGCAGCTTCGAGGGACTAGCGGGGGCGGGAGATACGCAGTATTTT. Translated: CASSFEGLAGAGDTQYF.

The V gene is TRBV19, the J gene TRBJ2-5, with D maybe TRBD2 (6 bases). Looked up from germline, CDR1 is LNHDA and CDR2 is SQIVND (reference sequence). V was shortened by 5 bases and J by 3 bases, with 16 bases between the two germline ends. The CDR3 runs 15 residues. CDR3 protein: CASSPGTGRKETQYF. The CDR3 nucleotides are TGTGCCAGTAGTCCCGGGACGGGGAGGAAAGAGACCCAGTACTTC.

This chain uses TRBV7-9 with TRBJ1-4; 8 bases map to TRBD1. The germline gives CDR1 SEHNR, CDR2 FQNEAQ (reference sequence). J gave up 5 bases and V 5 bases, and 7 bases lay outside the gene matches. CDR3 length equals 15 residues. The CDR3 protein is CASSPYRGINEKLFF. CDR3 nucleotides: TGTGCCAGCAGCCCGTACAGGGGGATAAATGAAAAACTGTTTTTT.

The CDR3 DNA reads TGCAGTGCTAGTGGACATTTAAACAATGAGCAGTTCTTC. This encodes CSASGHLNNEQFF. This chain connects TRBV20-1 to TRBJ2-1, with D maybe TRBD1 (5 bases). The germline gives CDR1 DFQATT, CDR2 SNEGSKA (reference sequence). V dropped 3 bases and J dropped 5 bases, with 11 bases sitting between them. The CDR3 consists of 13 residues.

The chain couples TRBV3-1 (or the pseudogene TRBV3-2) to TRBJ1-2; TRBD1 aligns across 8 bases. This CDR3 has 15 residues. Germline V gives CDR1 LGHDT, CDR2 YNNKEL (reference sequence). Trimming took 1 base from V and 6 from J; bases not matched to a gene: 7. This chain's CDR3 is CASSQAGTGHHGYTF. The CDR3 nucleotides are TGTGCCAGCAGCCAAGCTGGGACAGGACATCATGGCTACACCTTC.

The chain has TRBV5-1 and TRBJ2-1, with a weak D call TRBD2 (5 bases). The length of the CDR3 is 14 residues. Trimming pared 3 bases from V and 4 bases from J, leaving 11 bases between. CDR1 SGHRS and CDR2 YFSETQ come from the germline V gene. CDR3 bases: TGCGCCAGCAGCTCGGACCTAGCTTACAATGAGCAGTTCTTC. This codes for CASSSDLAYNEQFF.

The genes are TRBV11-2 and TRBJ2-5; D not certain. Germline V gives CDR1 SGHAT, CDR2 FQNNGV. Trimming removed 5 bases from V and 2 bases from J, with 9 bases in between. This CDR3 comprises 13 residues. The CDR3 reads CASSVSGQETQYF. The CDR3 DNA follows: TGTGCCAGCAGCGTAAGTGGGCAAGAGACCCAGTACTTC.

This chain uses TRBV3-1 (or the pseudogene TRBV3-2) with TRBJ2-7, with 7 bases matching TRBD1. Trimming cost V 2 bases and J 12 bases; bases outside gene matches: 10. CDR1 is LGHDT and CDR2 is YNNKEL in the germline V gene (reference sequence). The CDR3 runs to 13 residues. For the CDR3, the DNA is TGTGCCAGCAGCCAATCCCCCCGACAGGGATCGTACTTC. Its protein is CASSQSPRQGSYF.